The clone carrying this T cell receptor (beta chain) has ten or more counts. The sample originates from a study of T cells in Graves' hyperthyroidism and ophthalmopathy. About the research overall: At initial diagnosis, before any treatment had begun, peripheral blood was obtained.

Cells are PBMCs isolated from around 9.4 ml of fresh blood. With 5 bases removed from V and 1 base from J, the gap between germline ends came to 9 bases. The CDR3 is 14 amino acids. Germline V gene lookup returns CDR1 MDHEN and CDR2 SYDVKM. TCR beta CDR3 sequences were amplified from RNA transcripts. First-round RT-PCR targeting the TCR CDR3 was performed with the HTBI primer set. A single record per CDR3 protein comes from TCRdb applying MiXCR to the multiplex PCR reads. Of roughly 640,000 distinct CDR3 sequences listed, around 16% are singletons. The receptor was isolated from a woman in her thirties or forties with Graves' ophthalmopathy. The chain joins TRBV28 to TRBJ2-4; no clear D gene. The specimen sequenced was blood. The chain's CDR3 is CASSRSLAKNIQYF. CDR3 bases: TGTGCCAGCAGTAGATCTTTGGCCAAAAACATTCAGTACTTC. The variable domain in full, completed from reference TRBV28 and TRBJ2-4, reads DVKVTQSSRYLVKRTGEKVFLECVQDMDHENMFWYRQDPGLGLRLIYFSYDVKMKEKGDIPEGYSVSREKKERFSLILESASTNQTSMYLCASSRSLAKNIQYFGAGTRLSVL.